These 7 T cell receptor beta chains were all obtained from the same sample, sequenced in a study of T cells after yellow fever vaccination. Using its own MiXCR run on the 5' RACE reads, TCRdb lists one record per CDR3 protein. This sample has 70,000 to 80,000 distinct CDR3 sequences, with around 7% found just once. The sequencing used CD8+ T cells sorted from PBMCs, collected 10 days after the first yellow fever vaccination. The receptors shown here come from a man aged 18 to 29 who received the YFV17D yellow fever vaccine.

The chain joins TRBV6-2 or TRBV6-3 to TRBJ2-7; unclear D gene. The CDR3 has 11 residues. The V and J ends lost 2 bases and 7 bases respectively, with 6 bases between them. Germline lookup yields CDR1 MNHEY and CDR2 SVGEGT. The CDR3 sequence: CASSYGVEQYF. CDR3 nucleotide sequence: TGTGCCAGCAGTTACGGGGTTGAGCAGTACTTC.

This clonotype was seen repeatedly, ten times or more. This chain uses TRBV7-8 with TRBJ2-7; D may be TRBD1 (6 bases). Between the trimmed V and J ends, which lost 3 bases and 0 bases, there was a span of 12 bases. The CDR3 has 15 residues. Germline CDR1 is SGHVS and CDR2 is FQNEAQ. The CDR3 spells CASSFPQGSSYEQYF. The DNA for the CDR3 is TGTGCCAGCAGCTTCCCCCAGGGGTCCTCCTACGAGCAGTACTTC.

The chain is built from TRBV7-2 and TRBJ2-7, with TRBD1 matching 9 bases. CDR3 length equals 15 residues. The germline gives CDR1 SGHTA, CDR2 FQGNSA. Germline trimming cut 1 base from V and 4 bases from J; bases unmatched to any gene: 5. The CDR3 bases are TGTGCCAGCAGCTTAGAAAGGGACAGGGTTTACGAGCAGTACTTC. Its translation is CASSLERDRVYEQYF.

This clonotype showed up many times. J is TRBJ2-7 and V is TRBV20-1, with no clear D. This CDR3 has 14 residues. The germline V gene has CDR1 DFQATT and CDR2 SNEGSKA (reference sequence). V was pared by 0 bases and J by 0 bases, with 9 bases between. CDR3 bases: TGCAGTGCTAGAGATCCCCCTAGCTCCTACGAGCAGTACGTC. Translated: CSARDPPSSYEQYV.

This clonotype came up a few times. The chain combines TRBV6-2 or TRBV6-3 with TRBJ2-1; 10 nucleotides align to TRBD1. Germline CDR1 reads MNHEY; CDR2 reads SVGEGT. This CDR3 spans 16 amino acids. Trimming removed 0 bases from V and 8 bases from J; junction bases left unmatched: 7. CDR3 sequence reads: CASSYSPRTGGDEQFF. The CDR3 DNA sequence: TGTGCCAGCAGTTACTCGCCGCGGACAGGGGGTGATGAGCAGTTCTTC.

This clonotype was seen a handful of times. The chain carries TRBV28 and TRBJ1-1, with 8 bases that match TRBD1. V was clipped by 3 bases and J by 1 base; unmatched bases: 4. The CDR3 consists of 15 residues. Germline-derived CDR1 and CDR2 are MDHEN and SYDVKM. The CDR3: CASSFGTGANTEAFF. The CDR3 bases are TGTGCCAGCAGTTTCGGGACAGGAGCGAACACTGAAGCTTTCTTT.

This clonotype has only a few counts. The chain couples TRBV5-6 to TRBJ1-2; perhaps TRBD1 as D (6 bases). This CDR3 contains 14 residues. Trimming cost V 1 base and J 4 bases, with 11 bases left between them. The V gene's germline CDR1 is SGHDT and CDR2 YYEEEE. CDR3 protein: CASSLRGATYGYTF. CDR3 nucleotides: TGTGCCAGCAGCTTGCGGGGGGCGACCTATGGCTACACCTTC.